This passage covers 21 T cell receptor beta chains from one sample sequenced in a study of identical twins. TCRdb independently ran MiXCR on the 5' RACE reads; one entry per CDR3 protein. Of about 530,000 distinct CDR3 sequences in the sample, around 22% were seen once. The sample was also reused in another study, on yellow fever vaccine responses in identical twins.

The sample consisted of CD4+ T cells sorted from blood. The origin of the receptors is a woman under 30 in good health.

This clonotype was found a few times. V gene TRBV12-3 or TRBV12-4 combines with J gene TRBJ2-1; 7 bases map to TRBD1. V lost 2 bases and J lost 4; bases outside the gene matches: 11. The CDR3 is 17 residues long. The CDR3 DNA sequence: TGTGCCAGCAGTTTATTTTCGAGGGGGCTGATGTACAATGAGCAGTTCTTC. This encodes CASSLFSRGLMYNEQFF.

This chain uses TRBV6-5 with TRBJ2-2, with TRBD2 identical over 14 bases. The germline V gene has CDR1 MNHEY and CDR2 SVGAGI. The CDR3 is 18 amino acids. The V gene end was trimmed by 4 bases and the J gene end by 4 bases; junction bases not matched to a gene: 8. The CDR3 sequence is CASSSLGLAGGATGELFF. Here the CDR3 DNA reads TGTGCCAGCAGTTCCCTTGGACTAGCGGGAGGAGCCACCGGGGAGCTGTTTTTT.

The rearrangement joins TRBV29-1 to TRBJ1-1; no definite D call. Germline CDR1 SQVTM, CDR2 ANQGSEA. V shed 3 bases and J shed 0 bases, with 8 bases lying between them. The CDR3 is made up of 13 amino acids. DNA of the CDR3: TGCAGCGTTGAGCGGACGGTGAACACTGAAGCTTTCTTT. Translation gives CSVERTVNTEAFF.

The chain couples TRBV4-1 to TRBJ1-6; D uncertain. V was clipped by 4 bases and J by 8 bases, with 9 bases between them. The CDR3 has 13 residues. CDR1 is MGHRA and CDR2 is YSYEKL in the germline V gene. Here the CDR3 DNA reads TGCGCCAGCAGCCGAGCGCGGGATTCACCCCTCCACTTT. This translates into CASSRARDSPLHF.

This clonotype has a single count. This chain connects TRBV6-1 to TRBJ2-3, with 7 nucleotides matching TRBD2. The CDR3 sequence is 14 residues long. V trimming: 8 bases; J trimming: 0 bases; junction bases outside the gene matches: 5. Germline CDR1 is MNHNS and CDR2 is SASEGT. Here the CDR3 reads CASGRTSSTDTQYF. As DNA, the CDR3 is TGTGCCAGCGGACGGACTAGTAGCACAGATACGCAGTATTTT.

This clonotype was seen a handful of times. The chain recombines TRBV2 with TRBJ2-3, with TRBD2 matching over 7 bases. The germline CDR1 and CDR2 sequences are SNHLY and FYNNEI. There are 16 residues in the CDR3. V lost 3 bases to trimming and J lost 10 bases; unmatched junction nucleotides: 16. The CDR3 DNA is TGTGCCAGCAGTGAGGGAGGGAGGAACGTTCTTCGACCGCAGTATTTT. This translates into CASSEGGRNVLRPQYF.

This clonotype was detected a few times. The chain is built from TRBV20-1 and TRBJ2-1; 8 positions match TRBD1. Germline values: CDR1 DFQATT, CDR2 SNEGSKA (reference sequence). The CDR3 has 17 residues. J lost 5 bases, V lost 7 bases, and 19 bases had no gene match. Here the CDR3 reads CSVFLGGYRTGNNEQFF. CDR3 sequence (DNA): TGCAGTGTCTTTTTGGGGGGATACCGGACAGGGAACAATGAGCAGTTCTTC.

In its sample, this clonotype was seen a few times. The chain couples TRBV20-1 to TRBJ2-1, with 10 nucleotides matching TRBD2. The CDR3 contains 13 residues. J was trimmed by 7 bases and V by 4 bases; bases with no gene match: 4. The V gene's germline CDR1 is DFQATT and CDR2 SNEGSKA (reference sequence). The CDR3 spells CSANLAGANEQFF. The CDR3 DNA sequence: TGCAGTGCTAACCTAGCGGGGGCAAATGAGCAGTTCTTC.

The V and J genes are TRBV29-1 and TRBJ2-7, with a weak D call TRBD2 (5 bases). The CDR3 has 15 amino acids. Germline-derived CDR1 and CDR2 are SQVTM and ANQGSEA. V was shortened by 1 base and J by 3 bases, with 16 bases between the two germline ends. The CDR3 bases are TGCAGCGTTGAAGTACGGCACGGGAAAGGCTACGAGCAGTACTTC. It is translated as CSVEVRHGKGYEQYF.

The chain has TRBV20-1 and TRBJ2-5, with TRBD2 matching over 11 bases. The ends lost 3 bases at V and 1 base at J; junction bases unmatched: 4. Germline V lookup: CDR1 DFQATT, CDR2 SNEGSKA (reference sequence). This CDR3 region has 15 residues. The CDR3 DNA reads as TGCAGTGCTAGCCCACTAGCGGGAGCCCAAGAGACCCAGTACTTC. Translation: CSASPLAGAQETQYF.

V and J are TRBV20-1 and TRBJ2-1; TRBD1 agrees at 8 bases. The CDR3 totals 14 residues. V lost 3 bases to trimming and J lost 2 bases; unmatched junction nucleotides: 3. Germline lookup yields CDR1 DFQATT and CDR2 SNEGSKA (reference sequence). The CDR3 sequence: CSARDREAYNEQFF. For the CDR3, the DNA is TGCAGTGCTAGGGACAGGGAGGCCTACAATGAGCAGTTCTTC.

This clonotype was seen only a few times. The J gene is TRBJ2-1, the V gene TRBV24-1; 7 bases map to TRBD2. Per the germline V gene, CDR1 is KGHDR and CDR2 is SFDVKD. CDR3 length: 15 residues. V dropped 6 bases and J dropped 8; count of bases not matched to a gene: 12. In DNA form, the CDR3 reads TGTGCCACCAGTAGGGCTAGCGGTGATGGGGATGAGCAGTTCTTC. Translating gives CATSRASGDGDEQFF.

The chain has TRBV12-3 or TRBV12-4 and TRBJ2-1, with D perhaps TRBD2 (6 bases). The CDR3 has 13 residues. V was trimmed by 3 bases and J by 6 bases, leaving 9 bases between them. CDR3 in DNA: TGTGCCAGCAGTTTGGAGGGGTTCAATGAGCAGTTCTTC. Translated: CASSLEGFNEQFF.

CDR3 in amino acids: CSARVTGGTRSYEQYV. Written as DNA, the CDR3 is TGCAGTGCTAGAGTTACGGGTGGGACTCGCTCCTACGAGCAGTACGTC. This chain connects TRBV20-1 to TRBJ2-7; maybe TRBD2 (6 bases). V lost 1 base and J lost 0, with 16 bases in between. This CDR3 region has 16 residues. The germline V gene has CDR1 DFQATT and CDR2 SNEGSKA (reference sequence).

This rearrangement joins TRBV9 to TRBJ2-5; a possible D gene is TRBD1 (6 bases). Germline values: CDR1 SGDLS, CDR2 YYNGEE. The CDR3 has 16 residues. Trimming shortened V by 4 bases and J by 5 bases, and 21 bases separated the two germline ends. CDR3 nucleotide sequence: TGTGCCAGCAGCCCCCGTGGGGGCCTGGTTTTGGAGACCCAGTACTTC. This sequence encodes CASSPRGGLVLETQYF.

The chain couples TRBV7-3 to TRBJ2-2, with TRBD2 matching over 11 bases. This CDR3 has 16 residues. After removal of 4 bases from V and 1 base from J, the junction contained 2 bases not matched to a gene. Per germline, CDR1 SGHTA and CDR2 FQGTGA. The CDR3 DNA reads TGTGCCAGCAGCTCTGGGACTAGCGGGAACACCGGGGAGCTGTTTTTT. Its translation: CASSSGTSGNTGELFF. Full variable domain (remainder filled in from reference TRBV7-3 and TRBJ2-2): GAGVSQTPSNKVTEKGKYVELRCDPISGHTALYWYRQSLGQGPEFLIYFQGTGAADDSGLPNDRFFAVRPEGSVSTLKIQRTERGDSAVYLCASSSGTSGNTGELFFGEGSRLTVL.

This clonotype has a handful of counts. The genes are TRBV2 and TRBJ1-1, with 8 bases that match TRBD1. Germline V gene lookup returns CDR1 SNHLY and CDR2 FYNNEI. This CDR3 has 17 residues. V gave up 3 bases and J gave up 1 base; unmatched junction bases: 10. CDR3 amino acids: CASSEWGQALQNTEAFF. CDR3 coding DNA: TGTGCCAGCAGTGAGTGGGGACAGGCTCTCCAGAACACTGAAGCTTTCTTT.

The genes are TRBV20-1 and TRBJ2-3; D is ambiguous. CDR3 length: 15 residues. V lost 6 bases, J lost 5 bases, and 21 bases lay in between. Germline CDR1 reads DFQATT; CDR2 reads SNEGSKA (reference sequence). The chain's CDR3 is CSASPNLPPGDTQYF. CDR3 bases: TGCAGTGCCTCCCCAAATCTACCTCCCGGAGATACGCAGTATTTT.

V usage is TRBV29-1 and J usage is TRBJ2-1; no clear D. The V end lost 4 bases, the J end lost 4 bases, and 11 bases lay between the germline ends. The CDR3 is 13 amino acids. The germline gives CDR1 SQVTM, CDR2 ANQGSEA. CDR3 residues: CSVGRTSYNEQFF. CDR3 DNA sequence: TGCAGCGTTGGAAGGACCTCTTACAATGAGCAGTTCTTC.

The chain couples TRBV2 to TRBJ2-5; the D gene is possibly TRBD1 (5 bases). Germline V lookup: CDR1 SNHLY, CDR2 FYNNEI. This CDR3 has 13 amino acids. Deletions cut 5 bases from V and 4 bases from J, with 11 bases between. The CDR3 DNA sequence: TGTGCCAGCAGTCAAGGGGTCTTAGAGACCCAGTACTTC. Its protein is CASSQGVLETQYF.

The V and J genes are TRBV14 and TRBJ2-3; D is unclear. CDR1 is SGHDN, CDR2 FVKESK, per germline. The germline V and J ends were trimmed by 0 bases and 6 bases, with 10 bases remaining between them. The CDR3 consists of 14 residues. The CDR3 sequence: CASSQDTSRDTQYF. The CDR3 DNA reads TGTGCCAGCAGCCAAGATACCTCCCGGGATACGCAGTATTTT. Based on the CDR3 plus reference TRBV14 and TRBJ2-3, the full variable domain is EAGVTQFPSHSVIEKGQTVTLRCDPISGHDNLYWYRRVMGKEIKFLLHFVKESKQDESGMPNNRFLAERTGGTYSTLKVQPAELEDSGVYFCASSQDTSRDTQYFGPGTRLTVL.